Each of the 11 T cell receptor beta chains below was sequenced from the same sample in a study of cytomegalovirus exposure and HLA in healthy donors. The PCR used 60 Vbeta and 13 Jbeta primers. The method was immunoSEQ multiplex PCR; TCRdb's version includes in-frame clones alone and lacks a portion of them. The table counts 90,000 to 120,000 clones; 0.59% lies in the top ten. The sequenced sample was PBMCs. These TCRs come from a man in his fifties or sixties in good health and CMV-seronegative.

The chain uses TRBV4-1 and TRBJ2-1, with D unclear. V lost 1 base and J lost 0, with 10 bases in between. The CDR3 is 16 residues long. In germline, CDR1 is MGHRA, CDR2 YSYEKL. CDR3 sequence (DNA): TGCGCCAGCAGCCAAGCGTGGGCGAGCTCCTACAATGAGCAGTTCTTC. It encodes CASSQAWASSYNEQFF.

V is TRBV18 and J is TRBJ1-4, with a possible D match to TRBD1 (6 bases). V was trimmed by 2 bases and J by 7 bases, leaving 11 bases between them. Germline lookup yields CDR1 KGHSH and CDR2 LQKENI. The CDR3 extends over 14 amino acids. In nucleotides, the CDR3 is TGTGCCAGCTCACCAGGGGGCGCGGCTGAAAAACTGTTTTTT. This gives the protein CASSPGGAAEKLFF.

This chain uses TRBV15 with TRBJ1-3; TRBD1 matches at 9 bases. This CDR3 is 16 amino acids long. Trimming took 1 base from V and 3 from J; bases not matched to a gene: 4. Germline V CDR1 and CDR2: LNHNV, YYDKDF (reference sequence). The CDR3 protein is CATSRGGTGIGNTIYF. The CDR3 DNA is TGTGCCACCAGCAGAGGAGGGACAGGGATTGGAAACACCATATATTTT.

This sequence joins TRBV30 and TRBJ2-5; D may be TRBD1 (5 bases). The germline V gene has CDR1 GTSNPN and CDR2 SVGIG (reference sequence). This CDR3 is 13 amino acids long. V shed 3 bases and J shed 2 bases, with 10 bases lying between them. The CDR3 sequence: CAWSRRAQETQYF. DNA for the CDR3: TGTGCCTGGAGCCGCAGGGCACAAGAGACCCAGTACTTC.

This rearrangement joins TRBV2 to TRBJ1-1; no definite D call. V lost 3 bases and J lost 1, with 6 bases in between. This CDR3 region has 13 residues. From germline, CDR1 is SNHLY and CDR2 FYNNEI. CDR3 DNA: TGTGCCAGCAGTGAGACGGGGAACACTGAAGCTTTCTTT. It encodes CASSETGNTEAFF.

The V call is TRBV5-4, the J call TRBJ2-7, with TRBD1 matching over 8 bases. V was clipped by 4 bases and J by 7 bases; unmatched bases: 16. In germline, CDR1 is SGHNT, CDR2 YYREEE (reference sequence). The CDR3 runs to 16 residues. The CDR3 DNA reads TGTGCCAGCAGCCGGAATGCGGACAGGGCTGGATGGGAGCAGTACTTC. This gives the protein CASSRNADRAGWEQYF.

The chain joins TRBV9 to TRBJ2-5; TRBD2 matches at 10 bases. The CDR3 has 18 residues. The trim removed 4 bases at V and 2 bases at J, leaving 14 bases unmatched. Germline V gives CDR1 SGDLS, CDR2 YYNGEE. CDR3 in DNA: TGTGCCAGCAGCTGGGGCGTTTCGGCTAGCGGGAGACAAGAGACCCAGTACTTC. Translation: CASSWGVSASGRQETQYF.

This chain links TRBV18 with TRBJ2-7; 10 positions match TRBD1. Trimming removed 3 bases from V and 4 bases from J; junction bases left unmatched: 9. Germline loops: CDR1 KGHSH, CDR2 LQKENI. The CDR3 is made up of 16 amino acids. The CDR3 reads CASSPLGTGALYEQYF. The CDR3 DNA follows: TGTGCCAGCTCACCCCTGGGGACAGGGGCACTTTACGAGCAGTACTTC.

J is TRBJ1-1 and V is TRBV18; 7 positions match TRBD1. CDR1 is KGHSH and CDR2 is LQKENI in the germline V gene. The CDR3 length is 13 residues. Trimming took 4 bases from V and 6 from J; bases not matched to a gene: 5. The CDR3 DNA follows: TGTGCCAGCTCACAAACAGGGGATGCTGAAGCTTTCTTT. Its translation is CASSQTGDAEAFF. Variable domain in full (rest from reference TRBV18 and TRBJ1-1): NAGVMQNPRHLVRRRGQEARLRCSPMKGHSHVYWYRQLPEEGLKFMVYLQKENIIDESGMPKERFSAEFPKEGPSILRIQQVVRGDSAAYFCASSQTGDAEAFFGQGTRLTVV.

The chain carries TRBV2 and TRBJ2-7, with 7 bases lining up with TRBD1. Germline V gives CDR1 SNHLY, CDR2 FYNNEI. After removal of 5 bases from V and 4 bases from J, the junction contained 11 bases not matched to a gene. The CDR3 runs 15 residues. The chain's CDR3 is CASSLPTGTAYEQYF. CDR3 in DNA: TGTGCCAGCAGTCTCCCAACCGGGACAGCTTACGAGCAGTACTTC.

The chain combines TRBV5-1 with TRBJ2-5, with TRBD2 identical over 10 bases. V shed 2 bases and J 1 base; nucleotides not matched to a gene: 2. CDR3 length: 15 residues. Germline values: CDR1 SGHRS, CDR2 YFSETQ. The CDR3 region is CASSLAGGTQETQYF. The CDR3 nucleotides are TGCGCCAGCAGCTTAGCGGGAGGGACCCAAGAGACCCAGTACTTC.